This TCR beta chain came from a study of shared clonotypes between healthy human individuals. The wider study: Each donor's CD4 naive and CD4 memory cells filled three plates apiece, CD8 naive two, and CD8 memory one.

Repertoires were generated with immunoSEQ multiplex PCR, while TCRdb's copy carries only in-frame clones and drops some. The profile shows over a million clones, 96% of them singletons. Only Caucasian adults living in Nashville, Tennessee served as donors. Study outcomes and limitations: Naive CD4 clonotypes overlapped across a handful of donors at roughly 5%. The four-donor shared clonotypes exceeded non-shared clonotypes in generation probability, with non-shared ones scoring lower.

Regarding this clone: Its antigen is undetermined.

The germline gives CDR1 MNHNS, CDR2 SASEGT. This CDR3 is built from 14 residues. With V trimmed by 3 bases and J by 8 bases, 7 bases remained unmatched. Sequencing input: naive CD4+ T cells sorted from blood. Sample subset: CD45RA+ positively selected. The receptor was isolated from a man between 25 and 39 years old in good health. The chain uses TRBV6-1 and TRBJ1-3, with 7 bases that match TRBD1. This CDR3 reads CASSEYRGRDTIYF. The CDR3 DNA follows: TGTGCCAGCAGTGAGTACAGGGGACGGGACACCATATATTTT.